The entry below describes one T cell receptor (beta chain). The sample is drawn from a study of blood T cell repertoires in COVID-19. The wider study: T cells, B-cell-depleted T cells, or PBMCs supplied cDNA or gDNA.

This CDR3 region has 13 residues. Germline lookup yields CDR1 MDHEN and CDR2 SYDVKM. Trimming pared 2 bases from V and 5 bases from J, leaving 9 bases between. Per the original methods: Estimates of nucleated cell counts were drawn from the amplification of reference gene primers. The data were produced by immunoSEQ multiplex PCR, yet TCRdb's version contains in-frame clones alone and is incomplete. The V and J calls and clone size were taken over from that table, and D and trimming were inferred from the DNA. The data contain approximately 140,000 clones, approximately 86% of them singletons. The sequencing sample was made of peripheral blood. The sequence was collected from a man between 70 and 80 years old with acute or convalescent COVID-19. The chain links TRBV28 to TRBJ2-5; perhaps TRBD2 as D (5 bases). The chain's CDR3 is CASSLGREETQYF. The CDR3 nucleotides read TGTGCCAGCAGTTTAGGGAGAGAGGAGACCCAGTACTTC.